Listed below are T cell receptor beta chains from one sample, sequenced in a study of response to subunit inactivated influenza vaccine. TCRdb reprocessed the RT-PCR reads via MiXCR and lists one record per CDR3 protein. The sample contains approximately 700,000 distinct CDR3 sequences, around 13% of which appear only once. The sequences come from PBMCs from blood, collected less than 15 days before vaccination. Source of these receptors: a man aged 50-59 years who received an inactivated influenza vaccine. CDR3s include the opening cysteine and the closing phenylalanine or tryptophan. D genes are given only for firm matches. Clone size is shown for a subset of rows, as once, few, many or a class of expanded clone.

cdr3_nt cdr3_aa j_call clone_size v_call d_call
TGCGCCAGCAAGAATCCAGCTGGCACAGATACGCAGTATTTT CASKNPAGTDTQYF TRBJ2-3 - TRBV5-1 -
TGTGCCACCAGCCCCACCAGGAACAATGAGCAGTTCTTC CATSPTRNNEQFF TRBJ2-1 few TRBV15 -
TGCGCCAGCAGCCAACCGGACTCACCTGAGTATTTT CASSQPDSPEYF TRBJ2-3 few TRBV4-1 -
TGTGCCAGCAGCCAAGCTTCCCCAACTAGCGGAGCCTACAATGAGCAGTTCTTC CASSQASPTSGAYNEQFF TRBJ2-1 - TRBV4-2 TRBD2
TGTGCCAGCAGTTCCGACCCCTATAGCGGGGGGCAGTACAATGAGCAGTTCTTC CASSSDPYSGGQYNEQFF TRBJ2-1 - TRBV6-5 TRBD2
TGTGCCAGCTCACCTCGGAGCGGGGTCTACGAGCAGTACTTC CASSPRSGVYEQYF TRBJ2-7 many TRBV18 TRBD2
TGTGCCAGCAGCAAGGGACAGGGCCCCTACAATGAGCAGTTCTTC CASSKGQGPYNEQFF TRBJ2-1 few TRBV5-6 TRBD1
TGTGCCAGCAGTTCTACCAACTTAATGAACACTGAAGCTTTCTTT CASSSTNLMNTEAFF TRBJ1-1 - TRBV28 -
TGTGCCACCAGTGATCCGGGCCGGGACAGGCAAGAGACCCAGTACTTC CATSDPGRDRQETQYF TRBJ2-5 few TRBV24-1 TRBD1
TGTGCCAGCAGCTCCGGACAGGAAGAGACCCAGTACTTC CASSSGQEETQYF TRBJ2-5 few TRBV7-2 TRBD1
TGTGCCAGCAGCTCCGGACACGACCAAGAGACCCAGTACTTC CASSSGHDQETQYF TRBJ2-5 - TRBV7-9 -
TGTGCCAGCAGCCACAGGGGAGCCGGGGAGCTGTTTTTT CASSHRGAGELFF TRBJ2-2 few TRBV7-8 TRBD1
TGCAGTGCTAGAGTTGACAGTAACTCACCCCTCCACTTT CSARVDSNSPLHF TRBJ1-6 many TRBV20-1 -
TGCGCCAGCAGCCAAGATAGGTCTAGCGGGGGCCAAGAGACCCAGTACTTC CASSQDRSSGGQETQYF TRBJ2-5 once TRBV4-1 TRBD2
TGTGCCAGCAGTTTAGGAACTAGCGGGGTGTTGAACACCGGGGAGCTGTTTTTT CASSLGTSGVLNTGELFF TRBJ2-2 - TRBV28 TRBD2
TGTGCCACCTGGCGGGACACAAACACCGGGGAGCTGTTTTTT CATWRDTNTGELFF TRBJ2-2 few TRBV6-1 -
TGTGCCAGCAGTGAATCGGGACAGGGGGTCTACGAGCAGTACTTC CASSESGQGVYEQYF TRBJ2-7 - TRBV6-1 TRBD1
TGTGCCATCAGTGAGTCATCAGGGGGTACGCAGTATTTT CAISESSGGTQYF TRBJ2-3 - TRBV10-3 TRBD1